This T cell receptor beta chain came from a study of early T cells in non-severe SARS-CoV-2 infection. At the level of the study: Investigators sequenced bulk RNA drawn from unsorted whole blood, and chains remained unpaired. Study outcomes and limitations: Using VDJdb, the matching emphasized anti-spike CD8 responses while missing private and CD4 specificities.

Germline V gene sequence: CDR1 MNHEY, CDR2 SMNVEV (reference sequence). This CDR3 region has 12 residues. Between the trimmed V and J ends, which lost 7 bases and 0 bases, there was a span of 7 bases. The TCR library protocol was used to attach unique molecular identifiers. These identifiers were attached to individual cDNA molecules. TCRdb recomputed calls from the 5' RACE reads with MiXCR, one row per CDR3 protein. The sample lists tens of thousands of distinct CDR3 sequences, around 15% occurring once. Worth noting for this clonotype: Its specificity is unknown.

The receptor was isolated from an adult who was a healthcare worker with PCR-confirmed SARS-CoV-2 infection or an uninfected control (not recorded which). This rearrangement joins TRBV27 to TRBJ2-7; D not certain. The sequenced sample consisted of whole blood. CDR3 nucleotide sequence: TGTGCCAGCAAAGATTACTCCTACGAGCAGTACTTC. Translating it yields CASKDYSYEQYF.